A selection of T cell receptor beta chains follows, all from one sample in a study of T-cell memory formation after mild COVID-19. TCRdb fed the 5' RACE reads into MiXCR, producing one record per CDR3 protein. The table includes about 560,000 distinct CDR3 sequences, around a sixth detected once. Sequenced sample: PBMCs or a T cell subset sorted from them (not recorded which). The receptor source for this set is an adult woman who had mild COVID-19 (a few samples of this study predate the infection). Cell type and time point are not known. CDR3s include the opening cysteine and the closing phenylalanine or tryptophan. Fields, in order: J gene, V gene, D gene, clone size, CDR3 DNA, CDR3 protein. D genes are given only for firm matches. Rows give clone size only sometimes, using once, few, many, or a class for an expanded clone.

j_gene: TRBJ2-1
v_gene: TRBV9
d_gene: .
abundance: few
CDR3nt: TGTGCCAGCAGCGTTCGGCTAGCGACAAGCTCCTACAATGAGCAGTTCTTC
CDR3aa: CASSVRLATSSYNEQFF

j_gene: TRBJ2-7
v_gene: TRBV5-6
d_gene: .
abundance: .
CDR3nt: TGTGCCAGCAGCTTCGGGGCGACAAGCTCCTACGAGCAGTACTTC
CDR3aa: CASSFGATSSYEQYF

j_gene: TRBJ2-1
v_gene: TRBV9
d_gene: TRBD2
abundance: .
CDR3nt: TGTGCCAGCAGCCCTGGCGGGAGTATTAGTGAGCAGTTCTTC
CDR3aa: CASSPGGSISEQFF

j_gene: TRBJ2-1
v_gene: TRBV7-2
d_gene: .
abundance: few
CDR3nt: TGTGCCAGCAGCTTAGAACAAATCAGTGAGCAGTTCTTC
CDR3aa: CASSLEQISEQFF

j_gene: TRBJ2-5
v_gene: TRBV5-5
d_gene: TRBD1
abundance: .
CDR3nt: TGTGCCAGCAGCAGTCCGGGACAGGGTGGAGAGACCCAGTACTTC
CDR3aa: CASSSPGQGGETQYF

j_gene: TRBJ2-5
v_gene: TRBV4-2
d_gene: TRBD2
abundance: .
CDR3nt: TGTGCCAGCAGCCAGGCTAGCGGGGGTGGGGAGACCCAGTACTTC
CDR3aa: CASSQASGGGETQYF

j_gene: TRBJ2-1
v_gene: TRBV7-3
d_gene: TRBD2
abundance: .
CDR3nt: TGTGCCAGCAGCTCCGACCCAAGAGCGCTAGCGGGAGGTTACAATGAGCAGTTCTTC
CDR3aa: CASSSDPRALAGGYNEQFF

j_gene: TRBJ2-7
v_gene: TRBV9
d_gene: TRBD2
abundance: .
CDR3nt: TGTGCGAGTGGGCTAGCGGACTCCTACGAGCAGTACTTC
CDR3aa: CASGLADSYEQYF

j_gene: TRBJ1-5
v_gene: TRBV6-2/TRBV6-3
d_gene: TRBD1
abundance: .
CDR3nt: TGTGCCAGCACTCCCTCAGGGGGAGGGCCCCAGCATTTT
CDR3aa: CASTPSGGGPQHF

j_gene: TRBJ2-2
v_gene: TRBV19
d_gene: TRBD2
abundance: .
CDR3nt: TGTGCCAGTAGTACCGAACTCGGGACTAGCGGGAGGACGGGAAACACCGGGGAGCTGTTTTTT
CDR3aa: CASSTELGTSGRTGNTGELFF

j_gene: TRBJ2-5
v_gene: TRBV19
d_gene: TRBD1
abundance: few
CDR3nt: TGTGCCAGTAGTGAACAGGGGGGATCAACGGAGACCCAGTACTTC
CDR3aa: CASSEQGGSTETQYF

j_gene: TRBJ2-3
v_gene: TRBV5-1
d_gene: TRBD2
abundance: .
CDR3nt: TGCGCCAGCAGCCCAGCAAAACCAGACGGACTAGCGGACACAGATACGCAGTATTTT
CDR3aa: CASSPAKPDGLADTDTQYF

j_gene: TRBJ2-7
v_gene: TRBV5-1
d_gene: TRBD1
abundance: .
CDR3nt: TGCGCCAGCGGAGGGACAGGAACCTACGAGCAGTACTTC
CDR3aa: CASGGTGTYEQYF

j_gene: TRBJ1-2
v_gene: TRBV24-1
d_gene: .
abundance: many
CDR3nt: TGTGCCACCAGTGACTTGTATGGCTACACCTTC
CDR3aa: CATSDLYGYTF

j_gene: TRBJ1-6
v_gene: TRBV6-5
d_gene: .
abundance: few
CDR3nt: TGTGCCAGCAGTTACTTGACAGCCTATAATTCACCCCTCCACTTT
CDR3aa: CASSYLTAYNSPLHF

j_gene: TRBJ2-1
v_gene: TRBV4-1
d_gene: TRBD2
abundance: .
CDR3nt: TGCGCCAGCAGCCTACCGACTAGCGGGGGGAACAATGAGCAGTTCTTC
CDR3aa: CASSLPTSGGNNEQFF

j_gene: TRBJ1-1
v_gene: TRBV30
d_gene: .
abundance: .
CDR3nt: TGTGCCTGGAGTGCTCTCACGGGCGCTTTCTTT
CDR3aa: CAWSALTGAFF

j_gene: TRBJ2-2
v_gene: TRBV12-3/TRBV12-4
d_gene: TRBD2
abundance: .
CDR3nt: TGTGCCAGCAGCGAGACTAGCGACGGGGAGCTGTTTTTT
CDR3aa: CASSETSDGELFF

j_gene: TRBJ2-1
v_gene: TRBV14
d_gene: .
abundance: .
CDR3nt: TGTGCCAGCAACCACTTCCGCTGTCAAGTCCAGTTCTTC
CDR3aa: CASNHFRCQVQFF

j_gene: TRBJ1-5
v_gene: TRBV27
d_gene: .
abundance: few
CDR3nt: TGTGCCAGCAGTCCAACCCCGGATAGCAATCAGCCCCAGCATTTT
CDR3aa: CASSPTPDSNQPQHF

j_gene: TRBJ1-2
v_gene: TRBV6-2/TRBV6-3
d_gene: .
abundance: .
CDR3nt: TGTGCCAGCACGGGTCGTTCCTACGGGAGCTATGGCTACACCTTC
CDR3aa: CASTGRSYGSYGYTF

j_gene: TRBJ2-7
v_gene: TRBV27
d_gene: TRBD2
abundance: few
CDR3nt: TGTGCCAGCAGTTCTAGCGGGAGCCCCTACGAGCAGTACTTC
CDR3aa: CASSSSGSPYEQYF

j_gene: TRBJ1-2
v_gene: TRBV12-3/TRBV12-4
d_gene: .
abundance: .
CDR3nt: TGTGCCAGCAGTTTAGGATTATTCTGTGGCTACACCTTC
CDR3aa: CASSLGLFCGYTF

j_gene: TRBJ1-2
v_gene: TRBV4-3
d_gene: .
abundance: few
CDR3nt: TGCGCCAGCAGCCTTACGGGGCAGTCCTATGGCTACACCTTC
CDR3aa: CASSLTGQSYGYTF

j_gene: TRBJ2-1
v_gene: TRBV20-1
d_gene: TRBD2
abundance: .
CDR3nt: TGCAGTGCTAGAGAACTAGCGGGGGTCAATGAGCAGTTCTTC
CDR3aa: CSARELAGVNEQFF

j_gene: TRBJ1-5
v_gene: TRBV5-6
d_gene: .
abundance: .
CDR3nt: TGTGCCAGCAGCTTGGGACAGTACAATCAGCCCCAGCATTTT
CDR3aa: CASSLGQYNQPQHF

j_gene: TRBJ2-1
v_gene: TRBV14
d_gene: TRBD2
abundance: .
CDR3nt: TGTGCCAGCAGCACGACCCGGGGGGGTGAGCAGTTCTTC
CDR3aa: CASSTTRGGEQFF

j_gene: TRBJ1-2
v_gene: TRBV2
d_gene: .
abundance: .
CDR3nt: TGTGCCGAAACTGAGCCACCAAAGTACACCTTC
CDR3aa: CAETEPPKYTF

j_gene: TRBJ1-2
v_gene: TRBV5-1
d_gene: .
abundance: few
CDR3nt: TGCGCCAGCAGCTCGGGTTACAGAAACTATGGCTACACCTTC
CDR3aa: CASSSGYRNYGYTF

j_gene: TRBJ2-5
v_gene: TRBV3-1
d_gene: .
abundance: few
CDR3nt: TGTGCCAGCAGCTCAAGTGTTACAGGAACGGGGGAGACCCAGTACTTC
CDR3aa: CASSSSVTGTGETQYF

j_gene: TRBJ1-1
v_gene: TRBV4-2
d_gene: .
abundance: few
CDR3nt: TGTGCCAGCAGCCAAGAGTCTCCCCCCGGCGGGATAGAAGCTTTCTTT
CDR3aa: CASSQESPPGGIEAFF

j_gene: TRBJ2-1
v_gene: TRBV20-1
d_gene: .
abundance: many
CDR3nt: TGCAGTGCCGTCACTACGGATGAGCAGTTCTTC
CDR3aa: CSAVTTDEQFF

j_gene: TRBJ1-1
v_gene: TRBV7-2
d_gene: .
abundance: few
CDR3nt: TGTGCCAGCAGCTTAAGGGGGTTTGGCACTGAAGCTTTCTTT
CDR3aa: CASSLRGFGTEAFF

j_gene: TRBJ2-5
v_gene: TRBV10-3
d_gene: .
abundance: few
CDR3nt: TGTGCCATCAGTAGTCCGGCCCAAGAGACCCAGTACTTC
CDR3aa: CAISSPAQETQYF

j_gene: TRBJ1-2
v_gene: TRBV12-3/TRBV12-4
d_gene: .
abundance: .
CDR3nt: TGTGCCAGCACGGGAGGGGGTTACCCCTTCTATGGCTACACCTTC
CDR3aa: CASTGGGYPFYGYTF

j_gene: TRBJ1-6
v_gene: TRBV20-1
d_gene: .
abundance: few
CDR3nt: TGCAGTGCTACCCCAGTGAGCTCCTATAATTCACCCCTCCACTTT
CDR3aa: CSATPVSSYNSPLHF

j_gene: TRBJ2-6
v_gene: TRBV5-1
d_gene: TRBD1
abundance: few
CDR3nt: TGCGCCAGCAGCTTGAGGTCAGGGGGTGCCGGGGCCAACGTCCTGACTTTC
CDR3aa: CASSLRSGGAGANVLTF

j_gene: TRBJ1-1
v_gene: TRBV6-2/TRBV6-3
d_gene: .
abundance: .
CDR3nt: TGTGCCAGCAGTTACAGACACCGGGAACCGAACACTGAAGCTTTCTTT
CDR3aa: CASSYRHREPNTEAFF

j_gene: TRBJ1-1
v_gene: TRBV3-1
d_gene: .
abundance: .
CDR3nt: TGTGCCAGCATCGGCATGAACACTGAAGCTTTCTTT
CDR3aa: CASIGMNTEAFF

j_gene: TRBJ2-7
v_gene: TRBV12-3/TRBV12-4
d_gene: TRBD2
abundance: few
CDR3nt: TGTGCCAGCAGTTTATCGGGCGGGAGTAGCGAGCAGTACTTC
CDR3aa: CASSLSGGSSEQYF

j_gene: TRBJ2-7
v_gene: TRBV12-3/TRBV12-4
d_gene: TRBD2
abundance: .
CDR3nt: TGTGCCAGCAGTTTCTCCGGGGGGGGGAAGTACGAGCAGTACTTC
CDR3aa: CASSFSGGGKYEQYF

j_gene: TRBJ2-1
v_gene: TRBV7-6
d_gene: .
abundance: many
CDR3nt: TGTGCCAGCAGCTCTCAGGGGGGGACTGAGCAGTTCTTC
CDR3aa: CASSSQGGTEQFF

j_gene: TRBJ1-1
v_gene: TRBV5-1
d_gene: TRBD1
abundance: few
CDR3nt: TGCGCCAGCAGCTCCCGGGACAGGGTCACGCGGGGGACTGAAGCTTTCTTT
CDR3aa: CASSSRDRVTRGTEAFF

j_gene: TRBJ1-1
v_gene: TRBV19
d_gene: .
abundance: .
CDR3nt: TGTGCCAGTAGTATCCAGGGACTCATGAACACTGAAGCTTTCTTT
CDR3aa: CASSIQGLMNTEAFF

j_gene: TRBJ1-5
v_gene: TRBV7-2
d_gene: TRBD1
abundance: few
CDR3nt: TGTGCCAGCAGCTTAGCCCCGATGGACAGGGTTGGCAATCAGCCCCAGCATTTT
CDR3aa: CASSLAPMDRVGNQPQHF

j_gene: TRBJ1-2
v_gene: TRBV20-1
d_gene: .
abundance: .
CDR3nt: TGCAGTGCTCCCAGTCCCGGTGTGGGTGGCTATGGCTACACCTTC
CDR3aa: CSAPSPGVGGYGYTF

j_gene: TRBJ2-1
v_gene: TRBV7-9
d_gene: TRBD2
abundance: .
CDR3nt: TGTGCCAGCAGCTTAATGGGACTAGCGATAGTAGGCTCCTACAATGAGCAGTTCTTC
CDR3aa: CASSLMGLAIVGSYNEQFF

j_gene: TRBJ2-1
v_gene: TRBV7-9
d_gene: .
abundance: .
CDR3nt: TGTGCCAGCAGCTTAAGACAGGCCCCCAAAGATGAGCAGTTCTTC
CDR3aa: CASSLRQAPKDEQFF

j_gene: TRBJ1-1
v_gene: TRBV7-8
d_gene: TRBD1
abundance: .
CDR3nt: TGTGCCAGCAGCGGGAAACAGGGGATCGGAACTGAAGCTTTCTTT
CDR3aa: CASSGKQGIGTEAFF

j_gene: TRBJ1-2
v_gene: TRBV29-1
d_gene: .
abundance: .
CDR3nt: TGCAGCGTTGAAGGCTTATTCCAGAACTATGGCTACACCTTC
CDR3aa: CSVEGLFQNYGYTF

j_gene: TRBJ1-6
v_gene: TRBV7-9
d_gene: TRBD1
abundance: few
CDR3nt: TGTGCCAGCAGCCCGGGACAGCGGAATAATTCACCCCTCCACTTT
CDR3aa: CASSPGQRNNSPLHF

j_gene: TRBJ1-1
v_gene: TRBV6-2/TRBV6-3
d_gene: .
abundance: few
CDR3nt: TGTGCCAGCAGTTACGAAAGCAGGCTGAGGACTGAAGCTTTCTTT
CDR3aa: CASSYESRLRTEAFF